The TCR beta chain under discussion was sequenced for a study of T cells in Graves' hyperthyroidism and ophthalmopathy. The ends were cut back, 3 bases at V and 5 bases at J, with 13 bases in the middle. Germline V lookup: CDR1 MNHNS, CDR2 SASEGT. The CDR3 consists of 14 residues. This clonotype was picked up many times. From RNA transcripts, TCR beta CDR3 regions were amplified. HTBI primers were employed in a first-round RT-PCR of the TCR CDR3. MiXCR was run by TCRdb on the multiplex PCR reads, yielding one entry per CDR3 protein. The sample contains around 360,000 distinct CDR3 sequences, roughly 15% of which appear only once.

Sequencing was done on a sample of blood. The origin of this receptor is a woman aged 60-70 years with Graves' ophthalmopathy. This rearrangement joins TRBV6-1 to TRBJ1-2, with a weak D call TRBD1 (5 bases). CDR3 DNA sequence: TGTGCCAGCAGTGACCCCGGGACCACATATGGCTACACCTTC. It codes for CASSDPGTTYGYTF.